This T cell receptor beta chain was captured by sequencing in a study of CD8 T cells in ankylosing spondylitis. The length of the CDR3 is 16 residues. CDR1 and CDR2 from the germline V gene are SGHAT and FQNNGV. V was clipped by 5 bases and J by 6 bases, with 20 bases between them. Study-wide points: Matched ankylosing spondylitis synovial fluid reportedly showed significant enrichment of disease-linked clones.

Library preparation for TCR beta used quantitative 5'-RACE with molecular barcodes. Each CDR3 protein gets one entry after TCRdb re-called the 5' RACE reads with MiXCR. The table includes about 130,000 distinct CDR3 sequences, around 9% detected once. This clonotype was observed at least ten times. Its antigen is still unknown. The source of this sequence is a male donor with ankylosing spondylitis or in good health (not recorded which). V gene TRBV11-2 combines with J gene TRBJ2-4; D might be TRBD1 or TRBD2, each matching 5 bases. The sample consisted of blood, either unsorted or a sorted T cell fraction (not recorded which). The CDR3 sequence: CASSDTGTRSRNIQYF. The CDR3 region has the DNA TGTGCCAGCAGCGATACCGGGACCCGTAGTCGAAACATTCAGTACTTC. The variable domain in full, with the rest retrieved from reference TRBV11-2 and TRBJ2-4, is EAGVAQSPRYKIIEKRQSVAFWCNPISGHATLYWYQQILGQGPKLLIQFQNNGVVDDSQLPKDRFSAERLKGVDSTLKIQPAKLEDSAVYLCASSDTGTRSRNIQYFGAGTRLSVL.